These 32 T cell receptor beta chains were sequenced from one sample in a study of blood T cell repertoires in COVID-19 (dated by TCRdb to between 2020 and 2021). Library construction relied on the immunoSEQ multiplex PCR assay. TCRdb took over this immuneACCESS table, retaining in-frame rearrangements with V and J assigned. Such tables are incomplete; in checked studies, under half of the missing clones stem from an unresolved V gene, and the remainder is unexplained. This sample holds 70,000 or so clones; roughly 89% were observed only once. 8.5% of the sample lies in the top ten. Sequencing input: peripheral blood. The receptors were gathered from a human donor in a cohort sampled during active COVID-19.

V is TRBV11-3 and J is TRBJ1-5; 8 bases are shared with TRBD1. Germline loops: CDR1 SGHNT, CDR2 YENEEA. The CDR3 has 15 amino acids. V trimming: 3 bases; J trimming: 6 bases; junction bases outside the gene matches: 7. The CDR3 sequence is CASSLWQGACQPQHF. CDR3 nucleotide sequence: TGTGCCAGCAGCTTGTGGCAGGGGGCTTGTCAGCCCCAGCATTTT.

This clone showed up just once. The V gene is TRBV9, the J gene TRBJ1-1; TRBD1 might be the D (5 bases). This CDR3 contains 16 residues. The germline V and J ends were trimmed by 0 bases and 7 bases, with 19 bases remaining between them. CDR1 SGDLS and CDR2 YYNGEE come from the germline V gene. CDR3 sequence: CASSVDRGGIRSEAFF. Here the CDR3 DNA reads TGTGCCAGCAGCGTAGATCGGGGGGGTATACGGAGTGAAGCTTTCTTT.

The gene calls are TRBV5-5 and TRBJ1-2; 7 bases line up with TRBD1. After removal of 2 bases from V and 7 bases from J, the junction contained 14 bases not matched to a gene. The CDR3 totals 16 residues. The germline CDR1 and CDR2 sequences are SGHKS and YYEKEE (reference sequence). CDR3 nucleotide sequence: TGTGCCAGCAGCTTTCGATCGCAACGGGACAGCGGTGGCTACACCTTC. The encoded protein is CASSFRSQRDSGGYTF.

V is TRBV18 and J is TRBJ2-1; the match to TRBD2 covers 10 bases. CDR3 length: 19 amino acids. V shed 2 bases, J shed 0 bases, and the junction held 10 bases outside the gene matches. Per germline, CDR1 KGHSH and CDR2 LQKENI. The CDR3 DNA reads TGTGCCAGCTCACCAAGGGCTAGCGGGGGCCGCAGCTCCTACAATGAGCAGTTCTTC. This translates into CASSPRASGGRSSYNEQFF.

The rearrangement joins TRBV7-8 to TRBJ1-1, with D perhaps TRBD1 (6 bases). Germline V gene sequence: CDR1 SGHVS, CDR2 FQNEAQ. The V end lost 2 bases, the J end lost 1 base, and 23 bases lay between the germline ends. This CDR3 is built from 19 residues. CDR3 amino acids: CASSLSSAFYRDTNTEAFF. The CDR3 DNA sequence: TGTGCCAGCAGCTTATCATCCGCCTTTTACAGGGACACGAACACTGAAGCTTTCTTT.

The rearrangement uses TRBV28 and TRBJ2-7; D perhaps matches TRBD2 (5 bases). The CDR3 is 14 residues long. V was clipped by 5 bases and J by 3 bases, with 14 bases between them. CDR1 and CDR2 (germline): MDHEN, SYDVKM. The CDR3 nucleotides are TGTGCCAGCAGTAGGAGACTACCTGTCTACGAGCAGTACTTC. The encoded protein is CASSRRLPVYEQYF.

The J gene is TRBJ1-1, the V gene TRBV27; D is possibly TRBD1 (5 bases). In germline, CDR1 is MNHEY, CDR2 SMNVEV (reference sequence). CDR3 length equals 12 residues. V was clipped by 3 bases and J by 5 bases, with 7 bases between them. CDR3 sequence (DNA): TGTGCCAGCAGTTTTAGGGGTACTGAAGCTTTCTTT. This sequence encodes CASSFRGTEAFF.

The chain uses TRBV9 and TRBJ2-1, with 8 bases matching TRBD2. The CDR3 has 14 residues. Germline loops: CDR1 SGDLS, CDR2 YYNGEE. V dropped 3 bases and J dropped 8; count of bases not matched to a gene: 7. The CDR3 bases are TGTGCCAGCAGCGGGCGGACTAGCTGGGATGAGCAGTTCTTC. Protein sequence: CASSGRTSWDEQFF.

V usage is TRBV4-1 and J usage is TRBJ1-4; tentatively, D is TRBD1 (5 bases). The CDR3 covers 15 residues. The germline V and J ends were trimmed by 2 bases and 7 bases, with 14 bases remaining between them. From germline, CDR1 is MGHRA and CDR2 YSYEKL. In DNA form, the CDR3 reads TGCGCCAGCAGCCAACCTGGCGGGACGGTTGAAAAACTGTTTTTT. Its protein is CASSQPGGTVEKLFF.

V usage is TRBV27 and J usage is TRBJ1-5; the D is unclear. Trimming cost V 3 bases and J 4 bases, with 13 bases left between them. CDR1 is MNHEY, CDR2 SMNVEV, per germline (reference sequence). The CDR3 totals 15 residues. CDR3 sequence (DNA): TGTGCCAGCAGTTTTTTGGGCAGCCGAAATCAGCCCCAGCATTTT. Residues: CASSFLGSRNQPQHF.

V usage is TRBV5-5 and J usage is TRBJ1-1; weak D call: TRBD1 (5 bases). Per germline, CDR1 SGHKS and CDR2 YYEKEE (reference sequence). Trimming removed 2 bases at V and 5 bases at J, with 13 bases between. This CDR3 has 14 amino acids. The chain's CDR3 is CASSFPTRGTEAFF. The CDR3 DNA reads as TGTGCCAGCAGCTTCCCGACCCGGGGGACTGAAGCTTTCTTT.

The CDR3 DNA reads TGCAGCGTTGAAGTACGGCAGGCTGGCTACACCTTC. It codes for CSVEVRQAGYTF. The rearrangement uses TRBV29-1 and TRBJ1-2; no clear D. Germline V CDR1 and CDR2: SQVTM, ANQGSEA. The CDR3 totals 12 residues. The ends were cut back, 1 base at V and 7 bases at J, with 10 bases in the middle.

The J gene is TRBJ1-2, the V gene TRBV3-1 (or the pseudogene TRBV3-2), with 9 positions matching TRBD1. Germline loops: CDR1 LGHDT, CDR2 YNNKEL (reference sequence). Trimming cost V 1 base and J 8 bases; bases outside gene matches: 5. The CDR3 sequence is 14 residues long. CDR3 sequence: CASSQAGTGTGYTF. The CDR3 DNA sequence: TGTGCCAGCAGCCAAGCCGGGACAGGGACCGGCTACACCTTC.

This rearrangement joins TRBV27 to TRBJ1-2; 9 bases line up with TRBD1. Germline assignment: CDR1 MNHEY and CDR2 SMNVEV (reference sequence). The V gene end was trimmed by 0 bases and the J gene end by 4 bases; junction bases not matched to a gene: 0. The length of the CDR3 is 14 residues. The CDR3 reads CASSLSGQGYGYTF. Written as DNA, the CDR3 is TGTGCCAGCAGTTTATCGGGACAGGGCTATGGCTACACCTTC.

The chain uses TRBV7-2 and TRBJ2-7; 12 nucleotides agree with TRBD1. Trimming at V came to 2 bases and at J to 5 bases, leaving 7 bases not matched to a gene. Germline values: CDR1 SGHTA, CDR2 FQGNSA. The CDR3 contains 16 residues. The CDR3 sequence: CASSLWGGQGANEQYF. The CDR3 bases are TGTGCCAGCAGCTTATGGGGGGGACAGGGGGCGAACGAGCAGTACTTC.

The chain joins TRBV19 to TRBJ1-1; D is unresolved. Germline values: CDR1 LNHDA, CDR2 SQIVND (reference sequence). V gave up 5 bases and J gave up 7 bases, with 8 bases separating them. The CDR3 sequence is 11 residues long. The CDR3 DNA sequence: TGTGCCAGTAGTCTAGGACTTGAAGCTTTCTTT. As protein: CASSLGLEAFF.

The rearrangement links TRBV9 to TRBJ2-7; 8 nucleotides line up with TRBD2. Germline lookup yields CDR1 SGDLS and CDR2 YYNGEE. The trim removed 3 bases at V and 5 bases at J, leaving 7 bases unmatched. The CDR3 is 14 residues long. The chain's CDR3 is CASSGREGTDEQYF. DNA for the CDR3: TGTGCCAGCAGCGGCCGGGAGGGGACCGACGAGCAGTACTTC.

Here the CDR3 reads CASSPREGGGAYEQYF. CDR3 DNA sequence: TGTGCCAGCAGCCCCCGGGAGGGCGGGGGGGCTTACGAGCAGTACTTC. The V gene is TRBV9, the J gene TRBJ2-7; TRBD2 aligns across 9 bases. CDR1 and CDR2 (germline): SGDLS, YYNGEE. Trimming removed 4 bases from V and 4 bases from J; junction bases left unmatched: 12. CDR3 length equals 16 residues.

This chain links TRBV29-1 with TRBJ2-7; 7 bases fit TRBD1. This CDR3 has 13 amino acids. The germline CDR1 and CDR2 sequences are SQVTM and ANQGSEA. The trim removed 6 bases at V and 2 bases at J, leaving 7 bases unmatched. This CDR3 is CSVAGTDPYEQYF. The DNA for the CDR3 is TGCAGCGTCGCCGGGACAGATCCCTACGAGCAGTACTTC.

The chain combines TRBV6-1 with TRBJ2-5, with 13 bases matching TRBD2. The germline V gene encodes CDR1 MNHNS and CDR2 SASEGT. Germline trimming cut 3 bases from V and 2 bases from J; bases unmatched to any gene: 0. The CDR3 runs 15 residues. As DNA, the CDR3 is TGTGCCAGCAGTGAGACTAGCGGGGGGCAAGAGACCCAGTACTTC. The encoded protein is CASSETSGGQETQYF.

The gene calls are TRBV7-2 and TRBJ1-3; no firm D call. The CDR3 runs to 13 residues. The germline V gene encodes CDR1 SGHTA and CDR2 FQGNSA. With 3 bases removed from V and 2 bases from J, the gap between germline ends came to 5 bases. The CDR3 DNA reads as TGTGCCAGCAGCTTTAAGCCTGGAAACACCATATATTTT. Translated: CASSFKPGNTIYF.

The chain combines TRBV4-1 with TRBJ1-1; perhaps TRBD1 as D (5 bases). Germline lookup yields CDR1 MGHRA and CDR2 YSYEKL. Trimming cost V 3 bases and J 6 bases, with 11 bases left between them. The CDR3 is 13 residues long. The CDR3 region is CASSQSRGSEAFF. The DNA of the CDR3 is TGCGCCAGCAGCCAGTCAAGGGGCTCTGAAGCTTTCTTT.

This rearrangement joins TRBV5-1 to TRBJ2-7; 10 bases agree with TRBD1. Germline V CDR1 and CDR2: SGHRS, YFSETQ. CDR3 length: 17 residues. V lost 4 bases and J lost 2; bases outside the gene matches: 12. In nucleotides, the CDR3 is TGCGCCAGCAGCCTCCCTCATACCGGGACAGGGGCCTACGAGCAGTACTTC. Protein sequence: CASSLPHTGTGAYEQYF. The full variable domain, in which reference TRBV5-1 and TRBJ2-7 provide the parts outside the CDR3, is KAGVTQTPRYLIKTRGQQVTLSCSPISGHRSVSWYQQTPGQGLQFLFEYFSETQRNKGNFPGRFSGRQFSNSRSEMNVSTLELGDSALYLCASSLPHTGTGAYEQYFGPGTRLTVT.

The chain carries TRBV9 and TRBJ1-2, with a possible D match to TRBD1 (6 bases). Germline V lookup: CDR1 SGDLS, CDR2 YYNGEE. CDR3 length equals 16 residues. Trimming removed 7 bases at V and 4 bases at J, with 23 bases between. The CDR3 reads CASSLGTVGASYGYTF. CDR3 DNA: TGTGCCAGCTCTCTAGGTACAGTGGGGGCAAGCTATGGCTACACCTTC. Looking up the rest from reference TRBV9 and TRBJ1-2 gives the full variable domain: DSGVTQTPKHLITATGQRVTLRCSPRSGDLSVYWYQQSLDQGLQFLIQYYNGEERAKGNILERFSAQQFPDLHSELNLSSLELGDSALYFCASSLGTVGASYGYTFGSGTRLTVV.

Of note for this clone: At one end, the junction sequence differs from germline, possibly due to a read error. CDR3 DNA sequence: TGTGTCAGCAGCGTCGCCCAGCGGGGGGACCCATCGACCCAGTACTTC. Its translation: CVSSVAQRGDPSTQYF. This rearrangement joins TRBV9 to TRBJ2-5, with 9 bases aligning to TRBD2. Germline lookup yields CDR1 SGDLS and CDR2 YYNGEE. This CDR3 is 16 amino acids long. Combining the CDR3 with reference TRBV9 and TRBJ2-5 gives the whole variable domain DSGVTQTPKHLITATGQRVTLRCSPRSGDLSVYWYQQSLDQGLQFLIQYYNGEERAKGNILERFSAQQFPDLHSELNLSSLELGDSALYFCVSSVAQRGDPSTQYFGPGTRLLVL.

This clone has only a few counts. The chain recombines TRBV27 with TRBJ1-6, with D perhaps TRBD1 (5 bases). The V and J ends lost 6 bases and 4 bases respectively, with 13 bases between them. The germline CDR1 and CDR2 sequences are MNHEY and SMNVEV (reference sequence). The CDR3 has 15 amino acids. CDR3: CASREQVPYNSPLHF. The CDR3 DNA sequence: TGTGCCAGCAGGGAACAGGTCCCTTATAATTCACCCCTCCACTTT.

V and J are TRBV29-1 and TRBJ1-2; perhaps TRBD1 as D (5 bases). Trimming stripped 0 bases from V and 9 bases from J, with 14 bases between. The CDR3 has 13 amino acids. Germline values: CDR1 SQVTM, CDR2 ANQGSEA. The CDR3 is CSVEDPQGTRYTF. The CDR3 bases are TGCAGCGTTGAAGATCCCCAGGGAACGCGCTACACCTTC.

CDR3 nucleotide sequence: TGTGCCAGCAGCGTAGGGGACAGTGAAGCTTTCTTT. Protein product: CASSVGDSEAFF. This chain connects TRBV9 to TRBJ1-1; TRBD1 matches at 7 bases. The V gene's germline CDR1 is SGDLS and CDR2 YYNGEE. This CDR3 comprises 12 residues. Losses at the gene ends were 0 bases for V and 7 bases for J; bases not matched to a gene: 0.

The CDR3 DNA follows: TGTGCCAGCAGTCCTCGGACAGGCTATGGCTACACCTTC. Encoded protein: CASSPRTGYGYTF. The genes are TRBV6-5 and TRBJ1-2; 7 bases are a match to TRBD1. Unmatched junction bases numbered 4, after V lost 5 bases and J lost 4 bases. From germline, CDR1 is MNHEY and CDR2 SVGAGI. CDR3 length: 13 amino acids.

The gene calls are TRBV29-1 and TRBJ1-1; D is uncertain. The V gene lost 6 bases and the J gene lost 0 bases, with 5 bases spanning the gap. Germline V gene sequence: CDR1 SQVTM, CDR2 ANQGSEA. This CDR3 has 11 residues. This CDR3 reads CSVGVNTEAFF. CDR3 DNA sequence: TGCAGCGTCGGTGTGAACACTGAAGCTTTCTTT.

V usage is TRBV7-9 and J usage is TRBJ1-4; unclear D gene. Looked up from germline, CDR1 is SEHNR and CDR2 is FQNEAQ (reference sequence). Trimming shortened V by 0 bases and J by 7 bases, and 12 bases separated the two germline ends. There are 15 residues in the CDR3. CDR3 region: CASSLASGFGEKLFF. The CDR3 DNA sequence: TGTGCCAGCAGCTTAGCGTCGGGGTTCGGTGAAAAACTGTTTTTT.

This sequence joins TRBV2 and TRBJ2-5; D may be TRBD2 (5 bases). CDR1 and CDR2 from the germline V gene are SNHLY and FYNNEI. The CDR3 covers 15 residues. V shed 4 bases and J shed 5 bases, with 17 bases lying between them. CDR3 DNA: TGTGCCAGCAGTGGGATCCCGGACCCGGGGGAGACCCAGTACTTC. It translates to CASSGIPDPGETQYF.